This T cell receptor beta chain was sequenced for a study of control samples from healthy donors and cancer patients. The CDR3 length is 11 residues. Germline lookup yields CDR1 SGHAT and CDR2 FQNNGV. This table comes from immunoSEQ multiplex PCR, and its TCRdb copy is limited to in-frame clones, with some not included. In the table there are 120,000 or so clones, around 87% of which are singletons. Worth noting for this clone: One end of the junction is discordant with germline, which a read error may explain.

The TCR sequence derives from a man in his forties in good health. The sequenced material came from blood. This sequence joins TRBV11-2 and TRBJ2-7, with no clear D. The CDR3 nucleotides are TGTGCCAGCAGCTTATCCTCCGAGCAGTACTTC. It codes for CASSLSSEQYF.